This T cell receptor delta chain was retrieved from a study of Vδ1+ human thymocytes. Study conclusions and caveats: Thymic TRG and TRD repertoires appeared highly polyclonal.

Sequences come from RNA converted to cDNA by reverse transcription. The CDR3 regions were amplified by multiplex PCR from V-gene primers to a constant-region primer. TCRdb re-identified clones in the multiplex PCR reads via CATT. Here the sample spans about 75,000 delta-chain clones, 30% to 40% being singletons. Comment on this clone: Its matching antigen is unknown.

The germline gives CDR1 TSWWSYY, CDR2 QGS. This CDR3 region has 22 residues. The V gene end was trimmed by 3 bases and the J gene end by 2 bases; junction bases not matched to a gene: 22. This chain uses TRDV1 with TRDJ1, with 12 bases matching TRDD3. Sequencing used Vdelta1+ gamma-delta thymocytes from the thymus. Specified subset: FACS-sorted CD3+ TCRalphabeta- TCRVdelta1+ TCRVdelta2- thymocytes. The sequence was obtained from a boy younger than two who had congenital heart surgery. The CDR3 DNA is TGTGCTCTTGGGGATCCACCCGTAGGCCTACTGGGGGATACCCAGAAGACCGATAAACTCATCTTT. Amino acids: CALGDPPVGLLGDTQKTDKLIF.